This T cell receptor beta chain emerged from a study of OX40 agonist ivuxolimab in advanced cancers. Overall study: Patients with prior anti-PD-1, anti-PD-L1 or anti-CTLA-4 therapy were eligible; 40% had some. Partial responses, seen in three patients, involved one hepatocellular carcinoma and two cutaneous melanomas. Study-level findings and limits: In general, CD8+ T cells held more expanded clones than CD4+ did, on average.

Autoimmune disease history or systemic immunosuppression was exclusionary. Germline loops: CDR1 MGHRA, CDR2 YSYEKL. There are 16 residues in the CDR3. J lost 3 bases, V lost 0 bases, and 6 bases had no gene match. As concerns this clone: Antigen unknown.

The repertoire was sequenced with immunoSEQ multiplex PCR; TCRdb's copy has only in-frame clones and lacks some. The sample shows roughly 69,000 clones, 75% to 95% of them seen only once. This sequence originates from an adult with an advanced solid tumor such as melanoma, head and neck, liver or kidney cancer. This specimen was CD4+ or CD8+ T cells sorted from blood, taken in a trial of the OX40 agonist ivuxolimab. This rearrangement joins TRBV4-1 to TRBJ2-7; 9 positions agree with TRBD2. CDR3 sequence (DNA): TGCGCCAGCAGCCAAGAGCGTGCGGGGGGGCTCTACGAGCAGTACTTC. Translated, it gives CASSQERAGGLYEQYF.